The entry below gives a single T cell receptor beta chain sequence along with its context. CDR1 is SNHLY and CDR2 is FYNNEI in the germline V gene. This CDR3 is 15 amino acids long. The J segment lost 6 bases and the V segment lost 3 bases, leaving 4 bases of the junction unmatched. This sample is drawn from a study of T cell clones after liver transplantation. Sequencing was performed with immunoSEQ multiplex PCR; in TCRdb, only in-frame clones are kept and a portion is missing. The sample includes nearly 45,000 clones, 85% to 90% of them seen just once. Material: CD4+ T cells from blood, obtained 24 months after liver transplant. The genes are TRBV2 and TRBJ2-2; 10 bases fit TRBD2. The sequence derives from a human patient who received a liver transplant. The graft donor may be the source of some T cells. The DNA of the CDR3 is TGTGCCAGCAGTGAGCTAGCGGGAGTTGCCGGGGAGCTGTTTTTT. Translated, it gives CASSELAGVAGELFF.